These 10 T cell receptor beta chains share one sample of origin, sequenced in a study of blood T cell repertoires in COVID-19. Assay: immunoSEQ multiplex PCR; the TCRdb copy retains only in-frame clones and omits some. The table shows a few hundred thousand clones, with around 90% occurring only once. What was sequenced was PBMCs or T cells enriched from blood (not recorded which). Every receptor here comes from a woman under 30 who had recovered from COVID-19.

In DNA form, the CDR3 reads TGCACTGGACAGACAAGCTATGGCTACACCTTC. Its protein is CTGQTSYGYTF. The chain joins TRBV20-1 to TRBJ1-2, with D possibly matching TRBD1 (6 bases). This CDR3 is 11 amino acids long. Germline loops: CDR1 DFQATT, CDR2 SNEGSKA (reference sequence).

This chain links TRBV4-3 with TRBJ2-7; 8 bases are shared with TRBD1. Germline V CDR1 and CDR2: LGHNA, YSLEER. V was clipped by 3 bases and J by 0 bases; unmatched bases: 4. The CDR3 has 15 amino acids. The CDR3 nucleotides read TGCGCCAGCAGCCAGAGACAGGGGACCTCCTACGAGCAGTACTTC. Protein product: CASSQRQGTSYEQYF.

The chain carries TRBV6-5 and TRBJ2-1; 8 bases are shared with TRBD1. Germline CDR1 and CDR2: MNHEY and SVGAGI. V shed 5 bases, J shed 5 bases, and the junction held 5 bases outside the gene matches. The CDR3 contains 14 residues. DNA of the CDR3: TGTGCCAGCAGTCACAGGGGGGCAGACAATGAGCAGTTCTTC. It codes for CASSHRGADNEQFF.

The chain recombines TRBV19 with TRBJ2-2; 7 bases agree with TRBD1. Germline assignment: CDR1 LNHDA and CDR2 SQIVND (reference sequence). Trimming removed 4 bases from V and 0 bases from J; junction bases left unmatched: 11. There are 18 residues in the CDR3. CDR3 DNA: TGTGCCAGTAGTACGTACCACAGGGGTGGGTCGAACACCGGGGAGCTGTTTTTT. Protein sequence: CASSTYHRGGSNTGELFF. Full variable domain (missing parts from reference TRBV19 and TRBJ2-2): DGGITQSPKYLFRKEGQNVTLSCEQNLNHDAMYWYRQDPGQGLRLIYYSQIVNDFQKGDIAEGYSVSREKKESFPLTVTSAQKNPTAFYLCASSTYHRGGSNTGELFFGEGSRLTVL.

J is TRBJ2-7 and V is TRBV4-1; 9 bases align to TRBD1. This CDR3 region has 15 residues. With V trimmed by 6 bases and J by 2 bases, 8 bases remained unmatched. Germline-derived CDR1 and CDR2 are MGHRA and YSYEKL. In DNA, the CDR3 is TGCGCCAGCAGACCTACCGGGACAGGGACCTACGAGCAGTACTTC. It specifies CASRPTGTGTYEQYF.

The V gene is TRBV21-1, the J gene TRBJ2-1; TRBD2, the table's D call, lacks a check against the DNA. TRBV21-1 is shown as a pseudogene. The CDR3 has 16 residues. This chain's CDR3 is CASSLTGGGSYNEQFF. The CDR3, as DNA: TGTGCCAGCAGCCTTACGGGTGGCGGCTCCTACAATGAGCAGTTCTTC.

The V call is TRBV11-2, the J call TRBJ2-1; tentatively, D is TRBD2 (7 bases). Germline CDR1 SGHAT, CDR2 FQNNGV. V lost 1 base and J lost 8, with 9 bases in between. The CDR3 extends over 13 amino acids. CDR3: CASSLGGGDEQFF. The CDR3 bases are TGTGCCAGCAGCTTAGGGGGGGGCGATGAGCAGTTCTTC.

The V and J genes are TRBV7-3 and TRBJ1-1; the match to TRBD1 covers 10 bases. Germline CDR1 is SGHTA and CDR2 is FQGTGA. J lost 2 bases, V lost 2 bases, and 8 bases had no gene match. The CDR3 length is 17 residues. In DNA, the CDR3 is TGTGCCAGCAGCTTACTTGGGGGACAGGGGCCCAACACTGAAGCTTTCTTT. As protein: CASSLLGGQGPNTEAFF.

The chain uses TRBV5-8 and TRBJ2-7, with TRBD2 identical over 8 bases. The CDR3 length is 17 residues. CDR1 and CDR2 (germline): SGHTS, YDEGEE. Germline trimming cut 3 bases from V and 2 bases from J; bases unmatched to any gene: 13. CDR3 region: CASSSGTGGAPPYEQYF. CDR3 nucleotide sequence: TGTGCCAGCAGCTCGGGGACCGGGGGGGCCCCTCCCTACGAGCAGTACTTC.

J is TRBJ1-1 and V is TRBV7-9; 7 nucleotides line up with TRBD1. CDR3 length equals 14 residues. J lost 4 bases, V lost 5 bases, and 7 bases had no gene match. The V gene's germline CDR1 is SEHNR and CDR2 FQNEAQ (reference sequence). The CDR3 DNA sequence: TGTGCCAGCAGCCTTACAGGGGTTTTCACTGAAGCTTTCTTT. Its protein is CASSLTGVFTEAFF.